Below are 22 T cell receptor beta chains sequenced from a single sample in a study of blood T cells in healthy people across ages. The use of a sample-barcoded 5' primer and a J-beta primer mix characterized a second PCR of roughly 7 to 11 cycles. MiXCR, applied by TCRdb to the 5' RACE reads, yields one record per CDR3 protein. The table includes roughly 570,000 distinct CDR3 sequences, 27% detected once. The sequenced sample consisted of blood. These receptors all stem from a woman between 65 and 79 years old in good health.

The V gene is TRBV7-3, the J gene TRBJ2-5, with 7 bases lining up with TRBD2. The J call may not be correct, given that the DNA end is closer to TRBJ2-1. Germline lookup yields CDR1 SGHTA and CDR2 FQGTGA. The CDR3 sequence is 13 residues long. The CDR3 here is CASSLSGRDEQFF. For the CDR3, the DNA is TGTGCCAGCAGCTTATCTGGGAGGGATGAGCAGTTCTTC.

V and J are TRBV12-3 or TRBV12-4 and TRBJ1-1; weak D call: TRBD1 (5 bases). The V end lost 3 bases, the J end lost 8 bases, and 13 bases lay between the germline ends. CDR3 size: 13 residues. CDR3: CASSFQGPSEAFF. The CDR3 region has the DNA TGTGCCAGCAGTTTCCAGGGACCGAGCGAAGCTTTCTTT.

J is TRBJ2-5 and V is TRBV4-1; 11 nucleotides agree with TRBD2. The CDR3 consists of 17 residues. Losses at the gene ends were 1 base for V and 1 base for J; bases not matched to a gene: 5. Germline V gene data show CDR1 as MGHRA and CDR2 as YSYEKL. CDR3 in amino acids: CASSQVVTSGGQETQYF. The DNA for the CDR3 is TGCGCCAGCAGCCAAGTCGTAACTAGCGGGGGCCAAGAGACCCAGTACTTC.

The V call is TRBV3-1, the J call TRBJ1-3; 7 nucleotides line up with TRBD1. Germline V lookup: CDR1 LGHDT, CDR2 YNNKEL (reference sequence). This CDR3 is built from 14 residues. V trimming: 6 bases; J trimming: 16 bases; junction bases outside the gene matches: 18. The DNA of the CDR3 is TGTGCCAGCAGTCCCGTGGGCATAACAGGGGCCCTGTATTTT. Translated, it gives CASSPVGITGALYF.

V is TRBV4-3 and J is TRBJ1-5, with D uncertain. The CDR3 is 14 amino acids. The V and J ends lost 0 bases and 6 bases respectively, with 9 bases between them. Germline CDR1 is LGHNA and CDR2 is YSLEER. The CDR3 sequence: CASSQDSWGQPQHF. Here the CDR3 DNA reads TGCGCCAGCAGCCAAGATTCGTGGGGTCAGCCCCAGCATTTT.

This clonotype has just a few counts. This rearrangement joins TRBV20-1 to TRBJ1-3; 8 bases are a match to TRBD1. The CDR3 is made up of 16 amino acids. The germline gives CDR1 DFQATT, CDR2 SNEGSKA (reference sequence). V lost 0 bases, J lost 4 bases, and 8 bases stayed unmatched. The CDR3 DNA reads as TGCAGTGCTAGAGATCCCTTTACAGGGGGAGGAAACACCATATATTTT. Translated: CSARDPFTGGGNTIYF.

The rearrangement uses TRBV5-1 and TRBJ2-6, with a tentative D call TRBD1 (7 bases). Germline values: CDR1 SGHRS, CDR2 YFSETQ. Trimming removed 2 bases at V and 4 bases at J, with 10 bases between. There are 15 residues in the CDR3. The CDR3 is CASSLQGRGANVLTF. The CDR3 DNA follows: TGCGCCAGCAGCTTACAGGGGAGGGGGGCCAACGTCCTGACTTTC. The variable domain in full, with the rest retrieved from reference TRBV5-1 and TRBJ2-6, is KAGVTQTPRYLIKTRGQQVTLSCSPISGHRSVSWYQQTPGQGLQFLFEYFSETQRNKGNFPGRFSGRQFSNSRSEMNVSTLELGDSALYLCASSLQGRGANVLTFGAGSRLTVL.

The chain is built from TRBV9 and TRBJ2-5; TRBD2 might be the D (5 bases). The DNA end favors TRBJ2-1, so the J call may be wrong. There are 15 residues in the CDR3. The germline gives CDR1 SGDLS, CDR2 YYNGEE. The CDR3 region is CASSVATRGLGEQFF. DNA of the CDR3: TGTGCCAGCAGCGTAGCTACTAGAGGACTCGGTGAGCAGTTCTTC.

This clonotype was counted a few times. The CDR3 here is CASSQGAGMDGYTF. The CDR3 DNA sequence: TGTGCCAGCAGCCAAGGGGCGGGCATGGATGGCTACACCTTC. The chain uses TRBV3-1 and TRBJ1-2; no reliable D call. Trimming took 1 base from V and 6 from J, leaving 12 bases between them. CDR1 and CDR2 (germline): LGHDT, YNNKEL (reference sequence). This CDR3 contains 14 residues.

This clonotype was recorded a few times. The rearrangement links TRBV7-2 to TRBJ2-2; 7 bases match TRBD2. The trim removed 2 bases at V and 2 bases at J, leaving 5 bases unmatched. CDR3 length: 16 residues. The germline gives CDR1 SGHTA, CDR2 FQGNSA. The DNA of the CDR3 is TGTGCCAGCAGCTTATTCTGGGACTATAACACCGGGGAGCTGTTTTTT. Residues: CASSLFWDYNTGELFF.

This clonotype was seen a few times. The chain links TRBV27 to TRBJ2-5, with a tentative D call TRBD1 (6 bases). The J call may be incorrect, as the DNA end agrees better with TRBJ2-7. CDR3 length: 15 amino acids. Germline V gene lookup returns CDR1 MNHEY and CDR2 SMNVEV (reference sequence). CDR3 DNA sequence: TGTGCCAGCAGTTTGCAGGGGTCGAGCTCCTACGAGCAGTACTTC. Translation gives CASSLQGSSSYEQYF.

This clonotype was detected only a few times. The J gene is TRBJ2-5, the V gene TRBV4-2; TRBD2 agrees at 12 bases. V shed 0 bases and J 5 bases; nucleotides not matched to a gene: 10. The CDR3 contains 18 residues. Germline CDR1 LGHNA, CDR2 YNFKEQ. This CDR3 reads CASSQDQARLAGVETQYF. The CDR3 region has the DNA TGTGCCAGCAGCCAAGATCAAGCGCGACTAGCGGGGGTGGAGACCCAGTACTTC.

At least ten counts were recorded for this clonotype. J is TRBJ2-5 and V is TRBV28, with D hard to call. The V and J ends lost 0 bases and 5 bases respectively, with 4 bases between them. The germline CDR1 and CDR2 sequences are MDHEN and SYDVKM. CDR3 length: 12 amino acids. The CDR3 spells CASSLWGETQYF. CDR3 nucleotides: TGTGCCAGCAGTTTATGGGGGGAGACCCAGTACTTC.

Many counts were recorded for this clonotype. The rearrangement joins TRBV6-2 or TRBV6-3 to TRBJ2-5, with D unresolved. Germline V gene lookup returns CDR1 MNHEY and CDR2 SVGEGT. CDR3 size: 14 residues. Deletions cut 6 bases from V and 1 base from J, with 12 bases between. In DNA form, the CDR3 reads TGTGCCAGCAGCTCCATCCCCGCCCAAGAGACCCAGTACTTC. As protein: CASSSIPAQETQYF.

This sequence joins TRBV5-5 and TRBJ1-3, with D unclear. Trimming took off 0 bases at V and 0 bases at J, with 7 bases between the two ends. The CDR3 consists of 15 residues. Germline loops: CDR1 SGHKS, CDR2 YYEKEE (reference sequence). The CDR3 region has the DNA TGTGCCAGCAGCTTGGACGGAGTCTCTGGAAACACCATATATTTT. Translating it yields CASSLDGVSGNTIYF.

V is TRBV12-3 or TRBV12-4 and J is TRBJ2-7; 9 bases are a match to TRBD2. The CDR3 contains 17 residues. Trimming at V came to 2 bases and at J to 7 bases, leaving 15 bases not matched to a gene. The CDR3 DNA is TGTGCCAGCAGTTTAAGGGGGGGGGCTAGCGGGGTACCTGAGCAGTACTTC. Its translation is CASSLRGGASGVPEQYF.

This clonotype has a handful of counts. CDR3 nucleotide sequence: TGCAGTGCTAGCGAGGGGACTCGGCTAGAGACCCAGTACTTC. Its protein product is CSASEGTRLETQYF. V is TRBV20-1 and J is TRBJ2-5, with D tentatively TRBD2 (6 bases). V was shortened by 3 bases and J by 4 bases, with 15 bases between the two germline ends. This CDR3 region has 14 residues. Germline loops: CDR1 DFQATT, CDR2 SNEGSKA (reference sequence).

The chain uses TRBV18 and TRBJ1-5; the D is unclear. Trimming cost V 3 bases and J 3 bases, with 15 bases left between them. Germline assignment: CDR1 KGHSH and CDR2 LQKENI. The CDR3 spans 16 residues. The CDR3 DNA is TGTGCCAGCTCACCCGAGGCACCTACCTCCAATCAGCCCCAGCATTTT. Protein: CASSPEAPTSNQPQHF.

The CDR3 here is CASSEGVDGPGHPSYEQYF. The CDR3 DNA reads TGTGCCAGCAGTGAAGGGGTGGATGGGCCGGGACACCCGTCCTACGAGCAGTACTTC. The chain carries TRBV6-1 and TRBJ2-7; TRBD1 is a possible D gene (6 bases). V dropped 1 base and J dropped 1 base, with 23 bases sitting between them. The CDR3 contains 19 residues. In germline, CDR1 is MNHNS, CDR2 SASEGT.

The gene calls are TRBV20-1 and TRBJ1-1; D might be TRBD1 (5 bases). Trimming removed 7 bases from V and 8 bases from J, with 11 bases in between. CDR3 length: 10 amino acids. The germline V gene encodes CDR1 DFQATT and CDR2 SNEGSKA (reference sequence). The chain's CDR3 is CSVGRLEAFF. The CDR3 DNA is TGCAGTGTGGGGCGGTTAGAAGCTTTCTTT.

A few counts support this clonotype. It may be a read error: a sequence one base away is much more abundant. The J gene is TRBJ1-1, the V gene TRBV7-2; D not resolved. Germline assignment: CDR1 SGHTA and CDR2 FQGNSA. CDR3 size: 14 residues. Trimming took 5 bases from V and 10 from J, leaving 20 bases between them. The CDR3 nucleotides read TGTGCCAGCAGCCCCCAGAGCGATGGGAGTGGAGCTTTCTTT. Its translation is CASSPQSDGSGAFF. The full variable domain, completed using reference TRBV7-2 and TRBJ1-1, is GAGVSQSPSNKVTEKGKDVELRCDPISGHTALYWYRQSLGQGLEFLIYFQGNSAPDKSGLPSDRFSAERTGGSVSTLTIQRTQQEDSAVYLCASSPQSDGSGAFFGQGTRLTVV.

The J gene is TRBJ1-1, the V gene TRBV28; D may be TRBD1 (6 bases). The CDR3 totals 13 residues. Germline V lookup: CDR1 MDHEN, CDR2 SYDVKM. Trimming shortened V by 5 bases and J by 3 bases, and 10 bases separated the two germline ends. The CDR3 DNA follows: TGTGCCAGCAGTGCACAGGGTCACACTGAAGCTTTCTTT. It yields the protein CASSAQGHTEAFF.